A single sample gave rise to the 2 T cell receptor beta chains below, sequenced in a study of T cell responses to AZD1222 COVID-19 vaccine. Profiling relied on immunoSEQ multiplex PCR, and the TCRdb table lists in-frame clones only, not all of them. The data show about 85,000 clones, 88% seen once. The material sequenced was peripheral blood, taken on day 0 of MenACWY control vaccination. These receptors were collected from an adult in good health.

This chain links TRBV7-8 with TRBJ1-2; TRBD1 agrees at 11 bases. CDR3 length: 15 residues. J was trimmed by 4 bases and V by 4 bases; bases with no gene match: 5. Germline values: CDR1 SGHVS, CDR2 FQNEAQ. The CDR3 bases are TGTGCCAGCAGCTCCGGGACAGGGGGTGGCTATGGCTACACCTTC. It specifies CASSSGTGGGYGYTF.

The chain uses TRBV2 and TRBJ1-1; D not certain. The V gene's germline CDR1 is SNHLY and CDR2 FYNNEI. CDR3 length: 13 residues. Trimming stripped 8 bases from V and 3 bases from J, with 13 bases between. The CDR3 is CASSGDSDTEAFF. Here the CDR3 DNA reads TGTGCCAGCTCGGGAGACTCGGACACTGAAGCTTTCTTT. Based on the CDR3 plus reference TRBV2 and TRBJ1-1, the full variable domain is EPEVTQTPSHQVTQMGQEVILRCVPISNHLYFYWYRQILGQKVEFLVSFYNNEISEKSEIFDDQFSVERPDGSNFTLKIRSTKLEDSAMYFCASSGDSDTEAFFGQGTRLTVV.